A selection of T cell receptor beta chains follows, all from one sample in a study of PD-1 blockade in classical Hodgkin lymphoma. Repertoires were generated with immunoSEQ multiplex PCR, while TCRdb's copy carries only in-frame clones and drops some. This repertoire shows about 110,000 clones, roughly nine tenths found once; its top ten account for just under 20%. Sequences were derived from peripheral blood mononuclear cells (PBMCs), sampled before the second cycle of nivolumab. These receptors all stem from a human donor with classical Hodgkin lymphoma. CDR3s include the opening cysteine and the closing phenylalanine or tryptophan. The order of the fields is V gene, D gene, J gene, clone size, CDR3 protein, CDR3 DNA. The D gene is left open where the match is weak. Clone size is not always given. Where it is, it says once, few, many or a class for expanded clones.

TRBV6-5	.	TRBJ2-4	.	CASSYSTSFVGPYVF	TGTGCCAGCAGTTACTCGACGTCTTTTGTAGGCCCGTACGTCTTC
TRBV11-2	.	TRBJ2-1	.	CASSLGSPTYNEQFF	TGTGCCAGCTCCCTTGGGAGCCCCACCTACAATGAGCAGTTCTTC
TRBV5-4	TRBD1	TRBJ2-7	.	CASSLTGGYEQYF	TGTGCCAGCAGCCTGACAGGGGGATACGAGCAGTACTTC
TRBV29-1	TRBD2	TRBJ2-1	.	CSVDWGLAETYNEQFF	TGCAGCGTTGATTGGGGACTAGCGGAAACATACAATGAGCAGTTCTTC
TRBV4-1	.	TRBJ1-5	few	CASSPVGQGSGLYSNQPQHF	TGCGCCAGCAGCCCAGTCGGGCAGGGTTCGGGCCTTTATAGCAATCAGCCCCAGCATTTT
TRBV9	TRBD1	TRBJ2-1	.	CASSPQGASYNEQFF	TGTGCCAGCAGCCCACAGGGGGCCTCCTACAATGAGCAGTTCTTC
TRBV27	.	TRBJ1-5	few	CASSFAGINQPQHF	TGTGCCAGCAGTTTCGCAGGTATCAATCAGCCCCAGCATTTT
TRBV18	TRBD1	TRBJ1-1	.	CASSPDRVGREAFF	TGTGCCAGCTCACCCGACAGGGTAGGACGAGAAGCTTTCTTT
TRBV9	TRBD2	TRBJ2-7	.	CASSVAISVEKREGQKIYEQYF	TGTGCCAGCAGCGTAGCAATAAGTGTCGAGAAGCGGGAGGGCCAAAAAATCTACGAGCAGTACTTC
TRBV18	.	TRBJ2-3	.	CASSPPVSETTDTQYF	TGTGCCAGCTCACCACCGGTCAGCGAAACCACAGATACGCAGTATTTT